Listed here are 10 T cell receptor beta chains from one sample, sequenced in a study of T cell changes during pregnancy in multiple sclerosis. The repertoire was sequenced with immunoSEQ multiplex PCR; TCRdb's copy has only in-frame clones and lacks some. The sample shows under 70,000 clones, 91% of them seen only once. The source material was peripheral blood, sampled in the third trimester of pregnancy. The receptor set was obtained from a female donor in good health, enrolled as a control in a pregnancy study.

This clone occurred a few times. V and J are TRBV4-2 and TRBJ1-1; no firm D call. Trimming cost V 4 bases and J 0 bases, with 12 bases left between them. The CDR3 extends over 15 amino acids. Germline V gives CDR1 LGHNA, CDR2 YNFKEQ. Here the CDR3 DNA reads TGTGCCAGCAGCCCGTTCCCCGGGATGAACACTGAAGCTTTCTTT. Amino acid sequence: CASSPFPGMNTEAFF.

The chain couples TRBV19 to TRBJ1-2; no reliable D call. From germline, CDR1 is LNHDA and CDR2 SQIVND (reference sequence). The germline V and J ends were trimmed by 3 bases and 8 bases, with 13 bases remaining between them. This CDR3 comprises 13 residues. The CDR3 nucleotides are TGTGCCAGTAGTATCCGGCCCCCCAGGGGCTACACCTTC. Protein: CASSIRPPRGYTF.

The chain employs TRBV18 and TRBJ2-7; 9 bases are a match to TRBD2. The J segment lost 1 base and the V segment lost 5 bases, leaving 6 bases of the junction unmatched. This CDR3 is built from 15 residues. Germline CDR1 KGHSH, CDR2 LQKENI. CDR3 DNA: TGTGCCAGCTCATTACTAGCGGGTCCTTCCTACGAGCAGTACTTC. This gives the protein CASSLLAGPSYEQYF.

The rearrangement joins TRBV7-6 to TRBJ1-5; perhaps TRBD1 as D (6 bases). In germline, CDR1 is SGHVS, CDR2 FNYEAQ. Between the trimmed V and J ends, which lost 2 bases and 0 bases, there was a span of 14 bases. The CDR3 contains 17 residues. For the CDR3, the DNA is TGTGCCAGCAGCTTAAGGCACGGACAGTATAGCAATCAGCCCCAGCATTTT. Its protein product is CASSLRHGQYSNQPQHF.

The chain couples TRBV5-3 to TRBJ2-7; possibly TRBD1 for D (6 bases). TRBV5-3 is known as an ORF, though its function is uncertain. This CDR3 has 14 amino acids. The germline V and J ends were trimmed by 8 bases and 6 bases, with 21 bases remaining between them. The CDR3 coding sequence is TGTGCCAGGGGGCGAGTGACAGGACTTATCGAGCAGTACTTC. It encodes CARGRVTGLIEQYF.

J is TRBJ2-7 and V is TRBV5-1, with 15 bases fitting TRBD2. Germline-derived CDR1 and CDR2 are SGHRS and YFSETQ. The V gene end was trimmed by 4 bases and the J gene end by 6 bases; junction bases not matched to a gene: 2. The CDR3 extends over 14 amino acids. CDR3 coding DNA: TGCGCCAGCAGCCCGGGACTAGCGGGAGGCGAGCAGTACTTC. Its translation: CASSPGLAGGEQYF.

V is TRBV15 and J is TRBJ2-7, with TRBD1 matching over 7 bases. In germline, CDR1 is LNHNV, CDR2 YYDKDF (reference sequence). The V segment lost 4 bases and the J segment 1 base; nucleotides outside the gene matches: 4. CDR3 length equals 14 residues. The chain's CDR3 is CATSNNRGSYEQYF. DNA for the CDR3: TGTGCCACCAGCAACAACAGGGGATCCTACGAGCAGTACTTC.

The chain recombines TRBV7-9 with TRBJ2-1; 11 bases map to TRBD2. Germline values: CDR1 SEHNR, CDR2 FQNEAQ (reference sequence). The V gene end was trimmed by 5 bases and the J gene end by 12 bases; junction bases not matched to a gene: 12. CDR3 length: 15 amino acids. CDR3 sequence (DNA): TGTGCCAGCAGCCCGGGGCTAGCGGGAGGTGCAGGGCAGTTCTTC. This sequence encodes CASSPGLAGGAGQFF. The full variable domain, its missing parts supplied by reference TRBV7-9 and TRBJ2-1, is DTGVSQNPRHKITKRGQNVTFRCDPISEHNRLYWYRQTLGQGPEFLTYFQNEAQLEKSRLLSDRFSAERPKGSFSTLEIQRTEQGDSAMYLCASSPGLAGGAGQFFGPGTRLTVL.

There are many counts of this clone. The chain is built from TRBV6-4 and TRBJ2-1, with 8 bases identical to TRBD2. Germline CDR1 reads MRHNA; CDR2 reads SNTAGT. There are 14 residues in the CDR3. Trimming took 6 bases from V and 5 from J; bases not matched to a gene: 6. The CDR3 is CASSPREDHNEQFF. The CDR3 nucleotides read TGTGCCAGCAGCCCGCGGGAGGACCACAATGAGCAGTTCTTC.

This clone has a single count. The CDR3 DNA sequence: TGTGCCACCTCGCGGGGGACAGGGTTTACGGAGCAGTTCTTC. Encoded protein: CATSRGTGFTEQFF. The chain combines TRBV27 with TRBJ2-1; TRBD1 matches at 9 bases. Per germline, CDR1 MNHEY and CDR2 SMNVEV (reference sequence). The trim removed 10 bases at V and 10 bases at J, leaving 14 bases unmatched. This CDR3 region has 14 residues.